This T cell receptor (beta chain) was identified during a study of cytomegalovirus exposure and HLA in healthy donors (dated by TCRdb to the late 2010s). At the level of the whole study: According to a later analysis, one platform produced both the 110 or so validation repertoires and the approximately 600 repertoires of the first cohort. To predict cytomegalovirus infection status, the study brought together high-throughput TCR immunosequencing, statistical association of individual TCRs with disease status, and machine learning. Along with the 666-subject first cohort, a separate validation cohort of over a hundred different subjects was used. The aim of the study was to test whether cataloging public T cell receptors could identify signatures of past pathogen exposure.

The donors were included in the validation cohort of approximately 120 subjects, a group kept apart from the approximately 700-subject first cohort. To note about this clone: No cognate antigen has been identified for it. No base quality values were provided; no much bigger clone lies one nucleotide off.

The library was made by the immunoSEQ multiplex PCR assay. The study's own analysis went as follows. A statistical classification framework was developed to diagnose cytomegalovirus status using the catalog of TCR beta chain sequences. Held by TCRdb, this immuneACCESS table contains in-frame sequences only and omits some clones. Under half of the omission traces to an unresolved V gene where checked; the cause of the rest is unknown. For V, J and clone size, that table is used; D and trimming come from the DNA. For this sample there are 100,000 to 150,000 clones; roughly 86% appear just once. The ten largest clones represent roughly 5% of the sample. Overall study results and their limits: In a later analysis, TCRs clustered in the first cohort were found to also tend to co-occur in the approximately 120 validation repertoires, with approximately 94% of cluster scores above 0. Three of the identified cytomegalovirus-associated TCR beta chains were confirmed in vitro to be specific for cytomegalovirus antigens. Across donors, most TCR sequences were observed very rarely, whereas some public TCRs were present in many individuals. Cytomegalovirus status was reported to be diagnosed by the classifier with high specificity and sensitivity in both the original and validation cohorts. The study listed 150 to 200 TCR beta chains as associated with cytomegalovirus. According to the authors, the approach could potentially be generalized to other disease states and immunological phenotypes. All 120 repertoires were used to score co-occurrence in the validation cohort in a later analysis, because that analysis had no HLA typing for the cohort.

Material: PBMCs. The sequence was collected from a man aged 18 to 29 in good health and CMV-seronegative.

The CDR3 in this case is CAWIEGGPNTGELFF. The DNA sequence is given as TGTGCCTGGATCGAGGGGGGGCCGAACACCGGGGAGCTGTTTTTT. Recombination linked TRBV30 to TRBJ2-2; perhaps TRBD2 is the D gene, with 7 bases matching. Taken from the germline V gene (reference sequence), the CDR1 and CDR2 loops are GTSNPN and SVGIG. Including the terminal cysteine and phenylalanine, the CDR3 comprises 15 residues. Only the CDR3 DNA stays, 45 bases, in frame from base 1. The V and J ends are trimmed by 4 bases and 0 bases, leaving 12 bases between them.